This T cell receptor beta chain was captured in a study of Ad26.COV2.S vaccination and SARS-CoV-2 variants. Treatment: roughly 20 received Ad26.COV2.S at low or high dose, single or two shots; several received placebo; per-sample allocation not given. Sampling happened 63 days after the first vaccine or placebo injection. Generated by immunoSEQ multiplex PCR, the TCRdb table keeps only in-frame clones and is missing some. The table lists approximately 240,000 clones, approximately 90% of them singletons. Looked up from germline, CDR1 is SGHAT and CDR2 is FQNNGV. V was clipped by 5 bases and J by 2 bases; unmatched bases: 6. The CDR3 runs to 14 residues. In this sample, this clone turned up a few times.

The receptor was derived from a person between 18 and 60 years old who received the Ad26.COV2.S COVID-19 vaccine or a placebo. The V call is TRBV11-2, the J call TRBJ2-7, with 7 bases fitting TRBD1. The specimen was peripheral blood, collected in a trial of Ad26.COV2.S vaccine versus placebo. The CDR3 DNA follows: TGTGCCAGCAGCGGACAGGTTAGCGCCTACGAGCAGTACTTC. It codes for CASSGQVSAYEQYF.